What follows are 2 T cell receptor beta chains derived from one specimen sequenced in a study of T cell responses to AZD1222 COVID-19 vaccine. Assay used: immunoSEQ multiplex PCR; TCRdb lists only in-frame clones, some missing. The repertoire has 150,000 to 200,000 clones, approximately 90% of them found once; the top ten carry under 1.5%. This specimen consisted of peripheral blood, obtained 28 days after the second AZD1222 dose. These receptors originate from an adult who received the AZD1222 COVID-19 vaccine.

This clone was picked up one time. This chain uses TRBV5-1 with TRBJ2-3; D may be TRBD1 (8 bases). CDR1 and CDR2 (germline): SGHRS, YFSETQ. This CDR3 is built from 15 residues. Trimming cost V 4 bases and J 2 bases, with 14 bases left between them. The CDR3 DNA follows: TGCGCCAGCAGCAACAGGGGGGGACTCACAGATACGCAGTATTTT. Protein product: CASSNRGGLTDTQYF.

The chain uses TRBV9 and TRBJ1-4, with TRBD1 matching over 9 bases. The V and J ends lost 4 bases and 5 bases, in that order; junction bases with no gene match: 3. The CDR3 runs to 14 residues. Germline CDR1 reads SGDLS; CDR2 reads YYNGEE. For the CDR3, the DNA is TGTGCCAGCAGCCCACAGGGGGCGAATGAAAAACTGTTTTTT. Protein: CASSPQGANEKLFF.